Presented here are 12 T cell receptor beta chains from one specimen sequenced in a study of cytomegalovirus exposure and HLA in healthy donors. The PCR had 60 Vbeta and 13 Jbeta primers. The protocol was immunoSEQ multiplex PCR, while the TCRdb copy is restricted to in-frame clones and leaves out a portion. The table has 150,000 or so clones, 70% to 90% seen once. Sequencing was done on a sample of PBMCs. The receptor set was obtained from a man between 18 and 35 years old in good health and CMV-seropositive.

The chain has TRBV4-2 and TRBJ2-2, with 8 bases aligning to TRBD2. This CDR3 is built from 16 residues. J was trimmed by 1 base and V by 0 bases; bases with no gene match: 1. Germline V lookup: CDR1 LGHNA, CDR2 YNFKEQ. CDR3 bases: TGTGCCAGCAGCCAAGAAGCGGGGGTGAACACCGGGGAGCTGTTTTTT. Its translation: CASSQEAGVNTGELFF.

The V and J genes are TRBV5-6 and TRBJ1-2; 9 bases line up with TRBD1. Germline V gene sequence: CDR1 SGHDT, CDR2 YYEEEE. V lost 4 bases, J lost 4 bases, and 8 bases stayed unmatched. This CDR3 comprises 15 residues. The DNA for the CDR3 is TGTGCCAGCAGCGGGTACAGGGGGCAGGTCTATGGCTACACCTTC. It specifies CASSGYRGQVYGYTF.

The chain couples TRBV12-5 to TRBJ1-5; D perhaps matches TRBD1 (5 bases). The V and J ends lost 2 bases and 3 bases respectively, with 14 bases between them. This CDR3 contains 16 residues. Germline V gene sequence: CDR1 LGHNT, CDR2 FRNRAP. The CDR3 DNA sequence: TGTGCTAGTGGTTTGTTGGGGGGGGGAGACAATCAGCCCCAGCATTTT. It codes for CASGLLGGGDNQPQHF.

A single count supports this clone. The chain carries TRBV6-5 and TRBJ1-1; no definite D call. CDR3 length equals 13 residues. Trimming removed 4 bases at V and 1 base at J, with 7 bases between. CDR1 and CDR2 from the germline V gene are MNHEY and SVGAGI. DNA for the CDR3: TGTGCCAGCAGTTCCCCCAGGAACACTGAAGCTTTCTTT. It specifies CASSSPRNTEAFF.

This clone has more than one count but fewer than ten. The chain links TRBV7-6 to TRBJ1-1, with TRBD1 as a possible D gene (6 bases). Germline assignment: CDR1 SGHVS and CDR2 FNYEAQ. This CDR3 has 12 amino acids. The V end lost 5 bases, the J end lost 5 bases, and 9 bases lay between the germline ends. The CDR3 DNA reads TGTGCCAGCAGCGAGGGGGGGACTGAAGCTTTCTTT. It specifies CASSEGGTEAFF.

A word on this clone: Relative to the germline gene, one junction end is altered; a read error may explain this. V gene TRBV29-1 combines with J gene TRBJ2-6, with D possibly matching TRBD1 (5 bases). Per germline, CDR1 SQVTM and CDR2 ANQGSEA. This CDR3 is 15 amino acids long. The CDR3 coding sequence is TGCAGCGTCAGCGACAGTTTCTCTGGGGCCAACGGCCTGACTTTC. It codes for CSVSDSFSGANGLTF.

This clone has a single count. This sequence joins TRBV19 and TRBJ1-2; tentatively, D is TRBD1 (6 bases). The CDR3 has 16 amino acids. The germline V gene encodes CDR1 LNHDA and CDR2 SQIVND (reference sequence). V lost 7 bases and J lost 5, with 23 bases in between. CDR3 loop: CASTTSLGGLGYGYTF. DNA of the CDR3: TGTGCCAGTACCACCTCGTTGGGGGGGCTAGGGTATGGCTACACCTTC. The whole variable domain, remainder taken from reference TRBV19 and TRBJ1-2, is DGGITQSPKYLFRKEGQNVTLSCEQNLNHDAMYWYRQDPGQGLRLIYYSQIVNDFQKGDIAEGYSVSREKKESFPLTVTSAQKNPTAFYLCASTTSLGGLGYGYTFGSGTRLTVV.

J is TRBJ2-5 and V is TRBV19, with D possibly matching TRBD2 (5 bases). The V gene's germline CDR1 is LNHDA and CDR2 SQIVND (reference sequence). V was clipped by 3 bases and J by 0 bases, with 8 bases between them. The CDR3 spans 14 residues. The CDR3, as DNA: TGTGCCAGTAGTATTAACGGGAACCAAGAGACCCAGTACTTC. Translated: CASSINGNQETQYF. Using reference TRBV19 and TRBJ2-5 for the parts outside the CDR3, the full variable domain is DGGITQSPKYLFRKEGQNVTLSCEQNLNHDAMYWYRQDPGQGLRLIYYSQIVNDFQKGDIAEGYSVSREKKESFPLTVTSAQKNPTAFYLCASSINGNQETQYFGPGTRLLVL.

V and J are TRBV19 and TRBJ2-7; D possibly corresponds to TRBD2 (6 bases). CDR1 LNHDA and CDR2 SQIVND come from the germline V gene (reference sequence). This CDR3 has 13 amino acids. Trimming shortened V by 5 bases and J by 0 bases, and 8 bases separated the two germline ends. The CDR3 DNA sequence: TGTGCCAGTAGTTGGGGGGTCTCCTACGAGCAGTACTTC. This encodes CASSWGVSYEQYF.

The CDR3, as DNA: TGTGCCAGCAGTGAAGTGCGGGGGGACCGAGATACGCAGTATTTT. Its translation: CASSEVRGDRDTQYF. The chain is built from TRBV2 and TRBJ2-3; 8 positions agree with TRBD2. V was pared by 1 base and J by 5 bases, with 5 bases of the junction left unmatched. Germline values: CDR1 SNHLY, CDR2 FYNNEI. The CDR3 extends over 15 amino acids.

CDR3 residues: CASSLGPREGGLGEQFF. The CDR3, as DNA: TGTGCCAGCAGCTTAGGACCCAGGGAGGGGGGCCTCGGGGAGCAGTTCTTC. This sequence joins TRBV7-3 and TRBJ2-1, with a possible D match to TRBD2 (7 bases). This CDR3 is built from 17 residues. Germline CDR1 reads SGHTA; CDR2 reads FQGTGA. V shed 2 bases and J shed 10 bases, with 24 bases lying between them.

The CDR3 reads CASSVGGETQYF. CDR3 sequence (DNA): TGTGCCAGCAGTGTTGGCGGAGAGACCCAGTACTTC. The rearrangement uses TRBV2 and TRBJ2-5; D is uncertain. Germline V lookup: CDR1 SNHLY, CDR2 FYNNEI. The length of the CDR3 is 12 residues. Trimming left V 4 bases short and J 4 bases short, with 7 bases between.